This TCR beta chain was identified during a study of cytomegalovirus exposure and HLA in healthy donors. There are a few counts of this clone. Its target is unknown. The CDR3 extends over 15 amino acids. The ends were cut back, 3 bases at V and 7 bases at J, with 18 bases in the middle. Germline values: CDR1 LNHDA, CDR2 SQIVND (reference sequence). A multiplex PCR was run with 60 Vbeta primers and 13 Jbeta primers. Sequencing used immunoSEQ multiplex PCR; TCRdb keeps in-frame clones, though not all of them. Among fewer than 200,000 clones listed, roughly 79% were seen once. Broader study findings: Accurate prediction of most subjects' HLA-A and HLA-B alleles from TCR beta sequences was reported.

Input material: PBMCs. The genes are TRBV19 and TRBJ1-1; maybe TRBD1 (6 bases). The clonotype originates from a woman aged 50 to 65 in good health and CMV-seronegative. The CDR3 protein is CASSIQPGEKGEAFF. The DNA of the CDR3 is TGTGCCAGTAGTATCCAACCAGGGGAGAAGGGTGAAGCTTTCTTT.